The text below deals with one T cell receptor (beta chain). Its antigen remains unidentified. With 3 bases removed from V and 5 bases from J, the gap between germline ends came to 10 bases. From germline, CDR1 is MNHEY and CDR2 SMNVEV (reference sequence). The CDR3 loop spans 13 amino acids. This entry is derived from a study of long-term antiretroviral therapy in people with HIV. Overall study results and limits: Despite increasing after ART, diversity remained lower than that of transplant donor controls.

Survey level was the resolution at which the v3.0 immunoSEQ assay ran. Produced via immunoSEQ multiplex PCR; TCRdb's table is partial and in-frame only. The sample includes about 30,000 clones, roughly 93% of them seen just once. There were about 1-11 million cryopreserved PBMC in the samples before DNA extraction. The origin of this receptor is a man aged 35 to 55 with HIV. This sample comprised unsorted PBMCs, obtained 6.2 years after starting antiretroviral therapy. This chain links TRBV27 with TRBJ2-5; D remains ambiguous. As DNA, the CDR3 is TGTGCCAGCAGTTTGGGTGCCGGGGAGACCCAGTACTTC. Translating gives CASSLGAGETQYF.